Listed here are 21 T cell receptor beta chains from one sample, sequenced in a study of cytomegalovirus exposure and HLA in healthy donors. TCRdb's table, derived via immunoSEQ multiplex PCR, lists solely in-frame clones and lacks some. The table includes around 220,000 clones, around 88% detected once. Sequencing was performed on PBMCs. Receptors originate from a young woman in good health and CMV-seronegative.

Only a few counts were recorded for this clone. The rearrangement joins TRBV7-2 to TRBJ1-2; 9 bases line up with TRBD1. This CDR3 spans 13 amino acids. V shed 5 bases, J shed 8 bases, and the junction held 6 bases outside the gene matches. Germline CDR1 and CDR2: SGHTA and FQGNSA. CDR3: CASSPDRGSGYTF. CDR3 DNA: TGTGCCAGCAGCCCAGACAGGGGGAGCGGCTACACCTTC.

This clone occurred once. V usage is TRBV29-1 and J usage is TRBJ1-2; TRBD1 is a possible D gene (5 bases). The CDR3 spans 16 residues. CDR1 and CDR2 (germline): SQVTM, ANQGSEA. V lost 0 bases, J lost 0 bases, and 14 bases lay in between. The CDR3 region is CSVEEIQAPTNYGYTF. CDR3 DNA: TGCAGCGTTGAAGAAATACAGGCCCCGACTAACTATGGCTACACCTTC.

This chain connects TRBV5-6 to TRBJ2-3; TRBD2 agrees at 11 bases. With V trimmed by 4 bases and J by 6 bases, 10 bases remained unmatched. This CDR3 is 16 amino acids long. Per the germline V gene, CDR1 is SGHDT and CDR2 is YYEEEE. This chain's CDR3 is CASSPTSGKVADTQYF. The CDR3 DNA reads as TGTGCCAGCAGCCCGACTAGCGGGAAAGTCGCGGATACGCAGTATTTT.

V gene TRBV27 combines with J gene TRBJ2-2; 10 bases match TRBD1. This CDR3 has 18 residues. Germline V lookup: CDR1 MNHEY, CDR2 SMNVEV (reference sequence). Germline trimming cut 2 bases from V and 2 bases from J; bases unmatched to any gene: 8. This CDR3 reads CASSLEIDRGLNTGELFF. The CDR3 DNA reads as TGTGCCAGCAGTTTAGAAATCGACAGGGGGCTCAACACCGGGGAGCTGTTTTTT.

This chain joins TRBV27 and TRBJ2-5, with 8 bases matching TRBD2. J was trimmed by 0 bases and V by 6 bases; bases with no gene match: 6. The CDR3 is made up of 15 amino acids. Germline V CDR1 and CDR2: MNHEY, SMNVEV (reference sequence). The CDR3 region has the DNA TGTGCCAGCAGCGGGATAGCGGGGTACCAAGAGACCCAGTACTTC. Its translation is CASSGIAGYQETQYF.

This clone was detected only a few times. The chain recombines TRBV10-3 with TRBJ2-7; D is possibly TRBD1 (6 bases). Germline V lookup: CDR1 ENHRY, CDR2 SYGVKD. This CDR3 is built from 14 residues. V lost 0 bases and J 5 bases, leaving 11 bases between the germline ends. CDR3: CAISESPGTNEQYF. The CDR3 nucleotides read TGTGCCATCAGTGAGTCCCCAGGGACAAACGAGCAGTACTTC.

The rearrangement joins TRBV27 to TRBJ2-7; the D gene is possibly TRBD1 (5 bases). Germline V gene sequence: CDR1 MNHEY, CDR2 SMNVEV (reference sequence). The CDR3 length is 13 residues. The V end lost 3 bases, the J end lost 2 bases, and 8 bases lay between the germline ends. The CDR3 region is CASSFGAPYEQYF. The CDR3 nucleotides read TGTGCCAGCAGTTTTGGGGCCCCCTACGAGCAGTACTTC.

The rearrangement joins TRBV5-1 to TRBJ2-7; 7 positions agree with TRBD2. Germline CDR1 and CDR2: SGHRS and YFSETQ. V was clipped by 1 base and J by 0 bases; unmatched bases: 4. This CDR3 has 15 residues. The CDR3 loop reads CASSLPSGSSYEQYF. The DNA of the CDR3 is TGCGCCAGCAGCTTGCCTAGCGGAAGCTCCTACGAGCAGTACTTC.

This chain joins TRBV5-1 and TRBJ2-2; D perhaps matches TRBD2 (5 bases). The ends were cut back, 4 bases at V and 6 bases at J, with 19 bases in the middle. The CDR3 has 16 residues. From germline, CDR1 is SGHRS and CDR2 YFSETQ. In DNA form, the CDR3 reads TGCGCCAGCAGCATTAAAACTTCGGCCGGGGCCGGGGAGCTGTTTTTT. Amino acids: CASSIKTSAGAGELFF.

A few counts support this clone. The chain carries TRBV4-2 and TRBJ2-7; D may be TRBD2 (5 bases). In germline, CDR1 is LGHNA, CDR2 YNFKEQ. V was clipped by 4 bases and J by 2 bases, with 15 bases between them. The CDR3 contains 15 residues. CDR3 residues: CASSRALEAAYEQYF. In nucleotides, the CDR3 is TGTGCCAGCAGCCGCGCCCTAGAAGCGGCCTACGAGCAGTACTTC.

The CDR3 DNA follows: TGTGCCAGCAGCTTTTTTGGGCCGCCAACTAATGAAAAACTGTTTTTT. It translates to CASSFFGPPTNEKLFF. The J gene is TRBJ1-4, the V gene TRBV7-9, with no clear D. Trimming pared 3 bases from V and 0 bases from J, leaving 11 bases between. From germline, CDR1 is SEHNR and CDR2 FQNEAQ (reference sequence). The CDR3 is 16 residues long.

Concerning this clone: At one end the junction does not follow the germline gene, possibly because of a read error. J is TRBJ2-1 and V is TRBV7-7; TRBD2 is a possible D gene (5 bases). This CDR3 spans 13 amino acids. Per the germline V gene, CDR1 is SSHAT and CDR2 is FNYEAQ (reference sequence). CDR3 sequence reads: CASSRTSAGEQFF. The CDR3 DNA follows: TGTGCTAGCAGCCGGACTTCGGCGGGTGAGCAGTTCTTC.

The DNA of the CDR3 is TGTGCCAGCTCCGGGGGGGGCATTAAGGGGACTGAAGCTTTCTTT. It codes for CASSGGGIKGTEAFF. The V gene is TRBV2, the J gene TRBJ1-1; D is perhaps TRBD1 (6 bases). CDR3 length equals 15 residues. Germline CDR1 reads SNHLY; CDR2 reads FYNNEI. V was pared by 8 bases and J by 5 bases, with 21 bases between.

The chain employs TRBV18 and TRBJ2-3; tentative D call: TRBD1 (6 bases). V shed 3 bases and J shed 10 bases, with 14 bases lying between them. Germline CDR1 KGHSH, CDR2 LQKENI. CDR3 length equals 13 residues. CDR3 region: CASSPSGTLAQYF. The CDR3 region has the DNA TGTGCCAGCTCACCCTCCGGGACACTGGCGCAGTATTTT. The whole variable domain, filled in from reference TRBV18 and TRBJ2-3, reads NAGVMQNPRHLVRRRGQEARLRCSPMKGHSHVYWYRQLPEEGLKFMVYLQKENIIDESGMPKERFSAEFPKEGPSILRIQQVVRGDSAAYFCASSPSGTLAQYFGPGTRLTVL.

The V call is TRBV25-1, the J call TRBJ1-2, with 11 nucleotides matching TRBD1. The germline gives CDR1 MGHDK, CDR2 SYGVNS. The CDR3 is 15 residues long. Losses at the gene ends were 4 bases for V and 4 bases for J; bases not matched to a gene: 5. CDR3 amino acids: CASSAGQGAAYGYTF. CDR3 coding DNA: TGTGCCAGCAGTGCCGGACAGGGGGCCGCCTATGGCTACACCTTC.

The chain links TRBV9 to TRBJ2-7, with TRBD2 as a possible D gene (5 bases). Germline values: CDR1 SGDLS, CDR2 YYNGEE. V dropped 4 bases and J dropped 4 bases, with 21 bases sitting between them. This CDR3 has 16 amino acids. CDR3 DNA: TGTGCCAGCAGCCCAAGTCCGGCGGGCGACCCTTACGAGCAGTACTTC. Translation: CASSPSPAGDPYEQYF.

The chain joins TRBV6-1 to TRBJ2-2, with D possibly matching TRBD2 (6 bases). In germline, CDR1 is MNHNS, CDR2 SASEGT. Trimming cost V 3 bases and J 6 bases, with 11 bases left between them. This CDR3 is 14 amino acids long. The CDR3 reads CASSDDSGPGELFF. Here the CDR3 DNA reads TGTGCCAGCAGTGACGACAGCGGGCCCGGGGAGCTGTTTTTT.

The chain recombines TRBV19 with TRBJ1-1; D uncertain. Germline V lookup: CDR1 LNHDA, CDR2 SQIVND (reference sequence). This CDR3 spans 13 amino acids. V was clipped by 5 bases and J by 1 base, with 8 bases between them. In DNA form, the CDR3 reads TGTGCCAGTAGTCCTAGGAGGAACACTGAAGCTTTCTTT. Translated: CASSPRRNTEAFF.

V and J are TRBV2 and TRBJ2-2, with 9 bases that match TRBD1. The CDR3 runs 16 residues. V was clipped by 5 bases and J by 4 bases; unmatched bases: 8. CDR1 and CDR2 (germline): SNHLY, FYNNEI. CDR3 in amino acids: CASSTNRGPATGELFF. The CDR3 bases are TGTGCCAGCAGTACGAACAGGGGGCCGGCCACCGGGGAGCTGTTTTTT.

This chain connects TRBV19 to TRBJ1-5; D is perhaps TRBD1 (6 bases). This CDR3 has 17 amino acids. CDR1 is LNHDA and CDR2 is SQIVND in the germline V gene (reference sequence). V dropped 5 bases and J dropped 3 bases, with 20 bases sitting between them. The CDR3 DNA reads as TGTGCCAGTAGTTTATGGACAGCTGGGATAGACAATCAGCCCCAGCATTTT. It is translated as CASSLWTAGIDNQPQHF.

The rearrangement uses TRBV6-1 and TRBJ2-7; D is possibly TRBD1 (5 bases). This CDR3 region has 14 residues. Germline V gene lookup returns CDR1 MNHNS and CDR2 SASEGT. Trimming removed 3 bases from V and 6 bases from J, with 15 bases in between. CDR3: CASSEGSTGSEQYF. DNA of the CDR3: TGTGCCAGCAGTGAGGGCTCAACAGGCTCCGAGCAGTACTTC.